The 5 T cell receptor beta chains below all came from one sample that was sequenced in a study of spatial heterogeneity in lung cancer. General study points: Expanded intratumoral alpha and beta TCR counts tracked tumor mutation counts.

Stated time point: sample taken at primary tumor resection. These receptors lack a known antigen. TCRdb used MiXCR to reprocess the 5' RACE reads, holding one entry per CDR3 protein. This sample has around 20,000 distinct CDR3 sequences; over 7% occur once, and the top ten carry roughly 20%. Source: lung tumor tissue, taken at surgery. Receptors were obtained from a female donor with early-stage non-small cell lung cancer.

The chain carries TRBV7-9 and TRBJ1-1; tentative D call: TRBD1 (5 bases). The ends were cut back, 2 bases at V and 1 base at J, with 5 bases in the middle. The CDR3 loop spans 13 amino acids. Per germline, CDR1 SEHNR and CDR2 FQNEAQ (reference sequence). The CDR3 region is CASSLQGNTEAFF. In nucleotides, the CDR3 is TGTGCCAGCAGCTTACAGGGGAACACTGAAGCTTTCTTT.

This clonotype was seen at least ten times. The chain is built from TRBV20-1 and TRBJ2-7, with 8 bases fitting TRBD2. Germline V CDR1 and CDR2: DFQATT, SNEGSKA (reference sequence). CDR3 length: 12 residues. V dropped 3 bases and J dropped 2; count of bases not matched to a gene: 0. CDR3 amino acids: CSASGGAYEQYF. The CDR3 coding sequence is TGCAGTGCTAGCGGGGGGGCCTACGAGCAGTACTTC.

Many counts were recorded for this clonotype. The chain employs TRBV20-1 and TRBJ2-1; 10 positions match TRBD2. The CDR3 loop spans 15 amino acids. Trimming at V came to 2 bases and at J to 5 bases, leaving 6 bases not matched to a gene. Germline loops: CDR1 DFQATT, CDR2 SNEGSKA (reference sequence). The CDR3 region has the DNA TGCAGTGCTAGATCCCCTAGCGGGGGCAACAATGAGCAGTTCTTC. It translates to CSARSPSGGNNEQFF.

This clonotype appeared a few times. The CDR3 DNA follows: TGTGCCAGCAGCCGGGGGGCCCGGGTAAATGAGCAGTTCTTC. Protein sequence: CASSRGARVNEQFF. The chain uses TRBV6-2 or TRBV6-3 and TRBJ2-1; TRBD2 might be the D (7 bases). This CDR3 contains 14 residues. Germline lookup yields CDR1 MNHEY and CDR2 SVGEGT. Trimming cost V 6 bases and J 7 bases, with 16 bases left between them.

The gene calls are TRBV20-1 and TRBJ1-2, with 9 bases matching TRBD1. In germline, CDR1 is DFQATT, CDR2 SNEGSKA (reference sequence). CDR3 length equals 13 residues. With 0 bases clipped from V and 8 bases from J, the junction kept 4 bases outside the gene matches. The CDR3 protein is CSARDWTGEGYTF. CDR3 DNA: TGCAGTGCTAGAGACTGGACAGGGGAGGGCTACACCTTC.